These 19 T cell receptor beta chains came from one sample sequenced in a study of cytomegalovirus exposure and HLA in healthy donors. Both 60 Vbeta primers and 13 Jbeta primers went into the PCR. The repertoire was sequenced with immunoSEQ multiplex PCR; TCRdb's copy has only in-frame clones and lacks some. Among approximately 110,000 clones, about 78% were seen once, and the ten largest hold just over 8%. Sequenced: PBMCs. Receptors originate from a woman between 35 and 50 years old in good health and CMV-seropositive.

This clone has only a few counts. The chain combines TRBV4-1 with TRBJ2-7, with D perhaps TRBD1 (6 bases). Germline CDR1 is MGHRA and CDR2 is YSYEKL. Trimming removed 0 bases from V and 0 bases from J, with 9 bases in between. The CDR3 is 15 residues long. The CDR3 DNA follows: TGCGCCAGCAGCCAAGACGACAGGAGCTCCTACGAGCAGTACTTC. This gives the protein CASSQDDRSSYEQYF.

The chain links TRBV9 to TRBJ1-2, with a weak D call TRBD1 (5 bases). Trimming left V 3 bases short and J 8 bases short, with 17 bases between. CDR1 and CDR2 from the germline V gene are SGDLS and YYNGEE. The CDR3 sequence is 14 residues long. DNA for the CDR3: TGTGCCAGCAGCGCCCGGGGGGGAGGTCGAGGCTACACCTTC. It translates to CASSARGGGRGYTF.

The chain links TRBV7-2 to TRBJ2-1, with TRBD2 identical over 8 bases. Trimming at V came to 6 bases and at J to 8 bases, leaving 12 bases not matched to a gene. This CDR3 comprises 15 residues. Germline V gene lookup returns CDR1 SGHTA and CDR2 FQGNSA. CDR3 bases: TGTGCCAGCAGTCTTACTCGGGGGGGGGACTATGAGCAGTTCTTC. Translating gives CASSLTRGGDYEQFF.

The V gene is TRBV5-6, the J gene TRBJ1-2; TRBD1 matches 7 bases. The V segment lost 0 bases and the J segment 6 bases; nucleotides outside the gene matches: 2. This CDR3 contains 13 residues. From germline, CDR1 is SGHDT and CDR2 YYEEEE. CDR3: CASSLDRGHGYTF. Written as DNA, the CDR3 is TGTGCCAGCAGCTTGGACAGGGGACATGGCTACACCTTC.

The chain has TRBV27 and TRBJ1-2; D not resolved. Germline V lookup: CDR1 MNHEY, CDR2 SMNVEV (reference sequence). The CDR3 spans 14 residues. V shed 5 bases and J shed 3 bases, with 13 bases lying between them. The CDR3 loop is CASSLTLGDYGYTF. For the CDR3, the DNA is TGTGCCAGCAGTCTAACCCTCGGGGACTATGGCTACACCTTC.

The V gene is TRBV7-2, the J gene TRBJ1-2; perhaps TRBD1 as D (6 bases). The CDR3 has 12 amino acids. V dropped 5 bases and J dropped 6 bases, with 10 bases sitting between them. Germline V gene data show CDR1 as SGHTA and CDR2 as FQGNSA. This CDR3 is CASSQYRDGYTF. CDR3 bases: TGTGCCAGCAGCCAGTACAGGGATGGCTACACCTTC.

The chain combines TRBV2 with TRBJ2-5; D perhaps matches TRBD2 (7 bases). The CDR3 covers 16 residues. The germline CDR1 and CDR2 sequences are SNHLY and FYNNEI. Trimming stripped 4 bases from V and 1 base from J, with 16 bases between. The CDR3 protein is CASSVRRGLSQETQYF. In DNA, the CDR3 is TGTGCCAGCAGTGTACGCAGGGGACTATCCCAAGAGACCCAGTACTTC.

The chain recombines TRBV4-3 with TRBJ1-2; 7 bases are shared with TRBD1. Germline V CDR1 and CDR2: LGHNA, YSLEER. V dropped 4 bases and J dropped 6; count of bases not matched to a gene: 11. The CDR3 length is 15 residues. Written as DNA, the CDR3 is TGCGCCAGCAGCCCTATCTGGGGGGACAGTAATGGCTACACCTTC. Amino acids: CASSPIWGDSNGYTF.

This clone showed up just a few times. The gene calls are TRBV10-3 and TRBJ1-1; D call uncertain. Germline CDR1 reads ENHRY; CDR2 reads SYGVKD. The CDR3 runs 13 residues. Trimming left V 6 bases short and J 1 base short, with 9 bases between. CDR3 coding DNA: TGTGCCATCAGGAGCGGGAGGAACACTGAAGCTTTCTTT. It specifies CAIRSGRNTEAFF.

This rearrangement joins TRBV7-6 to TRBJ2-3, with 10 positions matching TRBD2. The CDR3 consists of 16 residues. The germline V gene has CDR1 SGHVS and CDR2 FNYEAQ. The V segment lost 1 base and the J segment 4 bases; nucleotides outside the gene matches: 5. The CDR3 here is CASSLGASGGPDTQYF. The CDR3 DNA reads TGTGCCAGCAGCTTAGGGGCTAGCGGGGGCCCAGATACGCAGTATTTT.

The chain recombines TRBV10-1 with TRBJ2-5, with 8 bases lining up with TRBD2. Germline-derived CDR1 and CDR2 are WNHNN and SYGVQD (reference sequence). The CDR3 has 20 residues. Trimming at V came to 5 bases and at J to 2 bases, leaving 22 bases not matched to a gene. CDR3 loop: CASSTRYGAGAPQIQETQYF. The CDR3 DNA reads TGCGCCAGCAGTACTCGTTATGGAGCGGGGGCCCCACAAATACAAGAGACCCAGTACTTC.

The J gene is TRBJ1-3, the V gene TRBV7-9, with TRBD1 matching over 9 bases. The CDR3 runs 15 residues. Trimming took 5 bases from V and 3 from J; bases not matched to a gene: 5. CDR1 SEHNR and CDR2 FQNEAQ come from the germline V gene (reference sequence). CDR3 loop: CASSGGQGLGNTIYF. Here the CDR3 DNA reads TGTGCCAGCAGCGGCGGACAGGGGCTTGGAAACACCATATATTTT.

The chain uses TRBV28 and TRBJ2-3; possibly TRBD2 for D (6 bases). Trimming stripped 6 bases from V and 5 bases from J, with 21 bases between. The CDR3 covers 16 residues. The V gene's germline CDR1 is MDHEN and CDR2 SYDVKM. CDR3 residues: CASRLGTARRGDTQYF. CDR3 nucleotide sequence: TGTGCCAGCAGACTGGGGACGGCCAGGAGGGGAGATACGCAGTATTTT.

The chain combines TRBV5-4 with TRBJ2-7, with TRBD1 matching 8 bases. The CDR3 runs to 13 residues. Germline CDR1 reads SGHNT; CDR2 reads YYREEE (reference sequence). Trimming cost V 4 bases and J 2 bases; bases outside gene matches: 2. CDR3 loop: CASSRTGTYEQYF. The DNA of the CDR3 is TGTGCCAGCAGCCGGACAGGGACCTACGAGCAGTACTTC.

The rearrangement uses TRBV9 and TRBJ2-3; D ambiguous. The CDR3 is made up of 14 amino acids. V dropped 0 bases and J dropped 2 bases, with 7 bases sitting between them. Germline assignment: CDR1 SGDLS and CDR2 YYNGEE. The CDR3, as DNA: TGTGCCAGCAGCGTAGCCCCTAACACAGATACGCAGTATTTT. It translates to CASSVAPNTDTQYF. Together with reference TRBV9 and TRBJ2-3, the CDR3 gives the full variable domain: DSGVTQTPKHLITATGQRVTLRCSPRSGDLSVYWYQQSLDQGLQFLIQYYNGEERAKGNILERFSAQQFPDLHSELNLSSLELGDSALYFCASSVAPNTDTQYFGPGTRLTVL.

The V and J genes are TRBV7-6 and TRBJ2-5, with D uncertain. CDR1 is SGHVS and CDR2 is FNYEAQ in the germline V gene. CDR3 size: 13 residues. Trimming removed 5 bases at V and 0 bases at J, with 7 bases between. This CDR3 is CASSPLYQETQYF. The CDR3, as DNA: TGTGCCAGCAGCCCGTTGTACCAAGAGACCCAGTACTTC.

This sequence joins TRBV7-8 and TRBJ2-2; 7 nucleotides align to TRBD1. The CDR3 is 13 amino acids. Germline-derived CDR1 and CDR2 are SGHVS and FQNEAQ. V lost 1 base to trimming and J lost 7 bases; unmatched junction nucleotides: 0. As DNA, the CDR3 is TGTGCCAGCAGCTTAGACAGGGGCGGGGAGCTGTTTTTT. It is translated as CASSLDRGGELFF.

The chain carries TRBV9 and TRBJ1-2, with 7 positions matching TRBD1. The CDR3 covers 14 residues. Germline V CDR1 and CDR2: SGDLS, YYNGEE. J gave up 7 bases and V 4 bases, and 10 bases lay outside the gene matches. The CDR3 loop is CASSSDRRSGGYTF. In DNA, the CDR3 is TGTGCCAGCAGCTCGGACAGGCGCTCGGGTGGCTACACCTTC. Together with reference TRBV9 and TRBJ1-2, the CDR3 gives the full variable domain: DSGVTQTPKHLITATGQRVTLRCSPRSGDLSVYWYQQSLDQGLQFLIQYYNGEERAKGNILERFSAQQFPDLHSELNLSSLELGDSALYFCASSSDRRSGGYTFGSGTRLTVV.

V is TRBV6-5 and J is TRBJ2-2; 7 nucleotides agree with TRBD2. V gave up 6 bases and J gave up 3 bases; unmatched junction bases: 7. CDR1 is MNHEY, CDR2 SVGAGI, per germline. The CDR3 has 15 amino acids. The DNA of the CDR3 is TGTGCCAGCAGAACTAGCCGGGGGGACACCGGGGAGCTGTTTTTT. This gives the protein CASRTSRGDTGELFF.